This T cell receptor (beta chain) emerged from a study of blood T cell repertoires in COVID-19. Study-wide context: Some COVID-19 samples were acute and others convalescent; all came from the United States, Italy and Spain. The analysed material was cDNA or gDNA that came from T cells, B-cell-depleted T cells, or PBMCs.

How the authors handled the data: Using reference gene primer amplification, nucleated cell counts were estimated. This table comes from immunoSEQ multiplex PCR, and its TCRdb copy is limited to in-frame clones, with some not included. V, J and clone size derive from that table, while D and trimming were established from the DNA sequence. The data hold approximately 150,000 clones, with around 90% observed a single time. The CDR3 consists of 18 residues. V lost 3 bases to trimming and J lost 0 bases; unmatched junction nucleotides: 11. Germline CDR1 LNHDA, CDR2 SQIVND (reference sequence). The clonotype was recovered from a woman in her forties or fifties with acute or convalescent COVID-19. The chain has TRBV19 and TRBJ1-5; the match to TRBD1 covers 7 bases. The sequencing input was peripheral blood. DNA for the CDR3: TGTGCCAGTAGTATCCCCCGGGACAGCTTTTTTAGCAATCAGCCCCAGCATTTT. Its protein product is CASSIPRDSFFSNQPQHF.